Listed here is a single T cell receptor (beta chain). The sample belongs to a study of blood T cell repertoires in COVID-19. About the study: COVID-19 samples, acute and convalescent, were from the United States, Italy and Spain. In each case, the material was cDNA or gDNA derived from T cells, B-cell-depleted T cells, or PBMCs.

Per the original methods: Cell counts per sample came from amplifying reference gene primers. The table came from immunoSEQ multiplex PCR; TCRdb's copy has only in-frame clones and leaves some out. That table is the source of V, J and clone size, and D and trimming were worked out from the DNA. The data contain 40,000 to 50,000 clones, 86% of them seen just once; the ten biggest clones take up over 2%. Sequencing used peripheral blood. This clonotype was obtained from a woman aged 55-69 years with acute or convalescent COVID-19.

The CDR3 nucleotides are TGTGCCTGGATCTACCGGGACAGAATGTTCACTGAAGCTTTCTTT. As protein: CAWIYRDRMFTEAFF. The V call is TRBV30, the J call TRBJ1-1; 7 nucleotides line up with TRBD1. Germline assignment: CDR1 GTSNPN and CDR2 SVGIG (reference sequence). With 4 bases clipped from V and 4 bases from J, the junction kept 12 bases outside the gene matches. This CDR3 is built from 15 residues.